The 23 T cell receptor beta chains presented below share a single source sample, sequenced in a study of cytomegalovirus exposure and HLA in healthy donors. This table comes from immunoSEQ multiplex PCR, and its TCRdb copy is limited to in-frame clones, with some not included. The data hold 150,000 or so clones, with 85% to 90% observed a single time. Sequenced material: PBMCs. The receptors come from a woman aged 18-29 years in good health and CMV-seronegative.

The chain uses TRBV5-6 and TRBJ1-1, with D uncertain. Germline CDR1 reads SGHDT; CDR2 reads YYEEEE. Deletions cut 2 bases from V and 2 bases from J, with 7 bases between. The CDR3 is 13 amino acids. As DNA, the CDR3 is TGTGCCAGCAGCTTTGACACCAACACTGAAGCTTTCTTT. Its translation: CASSFDTNTEAFF.

The sample holds a few counts of this clone. The V and J genes are TRBV15 and TRBJ1-1; D unclear. Germline loops: CDR1 LNHNV, CDR2 YYDKDF (reference sequence). V lost 8 bases to trimming and J lost 4 bases, with 11 bases between them. This CDR3 contains 12 residues. The CDR3 sequence: CATGSAGTEAFF. The CDR3 DNA follows: TGTGCCACCGGGTCAGCGGGCACTGAAGCTTTCTTT.

The chain employs TRBV5-3 and TRBJ2-5; D is possibly TRBD2 (6 bases). TRBV5-3 is an open reading frame whose function is uncertain. CDR3 length equals 13 residues. V shed 0 bases and J shed 7 bases, with 10 bases lying between them. Here the CDR3 DNA reads TGTGCCAGAAGCTTGGAGGGAGCGGGGACCCAGTACTTC. It specifies CARSLEGAGTQYF.

This chain uses TRBV29-1 with TRBJ2-2; the match to TRBD2 covers 11 bases. The CDR3 is 16 residues long. Germline CDR1 and CDR2: SQVTM and ANQGSEA. V lost 4 bases to trimming and J lost 0 bases; unmatched junction nucleotides: 4. CDR3 sequence (DNA): TGCAGCGTTGTGTCTAGCGGGGGGACGAACACCGGGGAGCTGTTTTTT. This codes for CSVVSSGGTNTGELFF.

As for this clone: Other nucleotide sequences in the sample specify the same CDR3. The V and J genes are TRBV6-5 and TRBJ2-7, with a weak D call TRBD1 (6 bases). Between the trimmed V and J ends, which lost 5 bases and 2 bases, there was a span of 7 bases. The length of the CDR3 is 12 residues. From germline, CDR1 is MNHEY and CDR2 SVGAGI. In DNA, the CDR3 is TGTGCCAGCAGTCAGGGGACCTACGAGCAGTACTTC. Translated, it gives CASSQGTYEQYF.

The chain uses TRBV19 and TRBJ2-6; TRBD2 might be the D (6 bases). Germline values: CDR1 LNHDA, CDR2 SQIVND (reference sequence). The V end lost 7 bases, the J end lost 4 bases, and 14 bases lay between the germline ends. CDR3 length: 15 amino acids. The CDR3 sequence: CASIRGSEGANVLTF. For the CDR3, the DNA is TGTGCCAGTATCCGGGGGTCGGAAGGGGCCAACGTCCTGACTTTC.

The chain is built from TRBV2 and TRBJ1-2, with 11 nucleotides matching TRBD1. The CDR3 totals 16 residues. Per the germline V gene, CDR1 is SNHLY and CDR2 is FYNNEI. The J segment lost 6 bases and the V segment lost 7 bases, leaving 13 bases of the junction unmatched. CDR3 DNA: TGTGCCAGCACACCAGAGGCTAGGACAGGGGGCGATGGCTACACCTTC. This codes for CASTPEARTGGDGYTF.

The rearrangement links TRBV18 to TRBJ1-5; 7 bases map to TRBD1. The CDR3 has 14 residues. CDR1 and CDR2 (germline): KGHSH, LQKENI. V was clipped by 5 bases and J by 3 bases; unmatched bases: 4. CDR3 region: CASSGGQHNQPQHF. CDR3 nucleotides: TGTGCCAGCTCAGGGGGACAGCACAATCAGCCCCAGCATTTT.

This chain connects TRBV7-9 to TRBJ1-4; perhaps TRBD1 as D (6 bases). There are 17 residues in the CDR3. The germline V gene encodes CDR1 SEHNR and CDR2 FQNEAQ (reference sequence). Trimming cost V 1 base and J 3 bases, with 15 bases left between them. CDR3 sequence: CASSLGRGTAPNEKLFF. Here the CDR3 DNA reads TGTGCCAGCAGCTTAGGCAGGGGTACGGCGCCTAATGAAAAACTGTTTTTT.

The chain combines TRBV11-2 with TRBJ2-3, with D possibly being TRBD2 (7 bases). Germline loops: CDR1 SGHAT, CDR2 FQNNGV. The V and J ends lost 1 base and 0 bases respectively, with 11 bases between them. There are 16 residues in the CDR3. The CDR3 DNA reads TGTGCCAGCAGCTTAGTGAGGGGGGGGAGCACAGATACGCAGTATTTT. Translating gives CASSLVRGGSTDTQYF.

This clone has only a few counts. V usage is TRBV18 and J usage is TRBJ1-2; 7 nucleotides align to TRBD1. CDR1 and CDR2 (germline): KGHSH, LQKENI. This CDR3 has 13 amino acids. Losses at the gene ends were 5 bases for V and 5 bases for J; bases not matched to a gene: 5. This CDR3 is CASSLDRSYGYTF. The DNA of the CDR3 is TGTGCCAGCTCATTGGACAGGAGTTATGGCTACACCTTC.

This clone has a single count. This rearrangement joins TRBV6-6 to TRBJ1-5; D gene uncertain. The V end lost 0 bases, the J end lost 0 bases, and 3 bases lay between the germline ends. CDR1 is MNHNY and CDR2 is SVGAGI in the germline V gene (reference sequence). The CDR3 length is 14 residues. The CDR3 is CASSYSLSNQPQHF. The CDR3 DNA reads as TGTGCCAGCAGTTACTCTCTTAGCAATCAGCCCCAGCATTTT.

The J gene is TRBJ1-2, the V gene TRBV5-1; D is perhaps TRBD1 (5 bases). Germline CDR1 and CDR2: SGHRS and YFSETQ. V lost 1 base, J lost 7 bases, and 17 bases lay in between. The CDR3 has 15 amino acids. As DNA, the CDR3 is TGCGCCAGCAGCTTGACCTTGTCGGGTAGGGGTGGCTACACCTTC. It specifies CASSLTLSGRGGYTF. Full variable domain (missing parts from reference TRBV5-1 and TRBJ1-2): KAGVTQTPRYLIKTRGQQVTLSCSPISGHRSVSWYQQTPGQGLQFLFEYFSETQRNKGNFPGRFSGRQFSNSRSEMNVSTLELGDSALYLCASSLTLSGRGGYTFGSGTRLTVV.

The rearrangement joins TRBV6-1 to TRBJ1-2, with 7 nucleotides matching TRBD1. Trimming cost V 6 bases and J 3 bases; bases outside gene matches: 4. CDR3 length: 13 residues. Per germline, CDR1 MNHNS and CDR2 SASEGT. The CDR3 here is CASRNTGDYGYTF. CDR3 coding DNA: TGTGCCAGCAGGAACACAGGGGACTATGGCTACACCTTC.

V is TRBV7-2 and J is TRBJ1-1; D call uncertain. The length of the CDR3 is 13 residues. The V gene's germline CDR1 is SGHTA and CDR2 FQGNSA. V gave up 3 bases and J gave up 0 bases, with 5 bases separating them. In DNA, the CDR3 is TGTGCCAGCAGCTTCCAGGTGAACACTGAAGCTTTCTTT. It is translated as CASSFQVNTEAFF.

The CDR3 spells CASSARRREPQHF. CDR3 DNA sequence: TGTGCCAGCAGTGCTAGGAGGAGAGAGCCCCAGCATTTT. The V and J genes are TRBV6-5 and TRBJ1-5; D not certain. Trimming removed 5 bases at V and 8 bases at J, with 13 bases between. Germline CDR1 reads MNHEY; CDR2 reads SVGAGI. CDR3 length: 13 amino acids.

V usage is TRBV19 and J usage is TRBJ2-2, with D tentatively TRBD1 (5 bases). Germline V CDR1 and CDR2: LNHDA, SQIVND (reference sequence). This CDR3 contains 14 residues. V lost 5 bases to trimming and J lost 7 bases, with 14 bases between them. In nucleotides, the CDR3 is TGTGCCAGTAGTCCCAGGGATTATGGCGGGGAGCTGTTTTTT. Protein sequence: CASSPRDYGGELFF.

The J gene is TRBJ2-1, the V gene TRBV19; the D gene is possibly TRBD2 (5 bases). Germline assignment: CDR1 LNHDA and CDR2 SQIVND (reference sequence). The CDR3 totals 15 residues. Trimming took off 0 bases at V and 1 base at J, with 7 bases between the two ends. DNA for the CDR3: TGTGCCAGTAGTATAGACAGGACTTCCTACAATGAGCAGTTCTTC. This codes for CASSIDRTSYNEQFF.

The chain links TRBV19 to TRBJ1-2; D gene uncertain. Germline V lookup: CDR1 LNHDA, CDR2 SQIVND (reference sequence). The V gene lost 5 bases and the J gene lost 1 base, with 11 bases spanning the gap. There are 14 residues in the CDR3. The DNA of the CDR3 is TGTGCCAGTAGTCAGGTACCTCTTAACTATGGCTACACCTTC. This encodes CASSQVPLNYGYTF.

The chain is built from TRBV19 and TRBJ1-1; D possibly corresponds to TRBD1 (6 bases). V shed 3 bases and J shed 2 bases, with 13 bases lying between them. The germline CDR1 and CDR2 sequences are LNHDA and SQIVND (reference sequence). CDR3 size: 15 residues. The CDR3, as DNA: TGTGCCAGTAGTATTTGGGGGCAGAGCAACACTGAAGCTTTCTTT. Translating gives CASSIWGQSNTEAFF.

V and J are TRBV29-1 and TRBJ1-2; unclear D gene. Trimming removed 6 bases from V and 6 bases from J, with 17 bases in between. CDR3 length: 13 residues. CDR1 is SQVTM, CDR2 ANQGSEA, per germline. CDR3 nucleotide sequence: TGCAGCGTCCGGCGGGATACAGCAGATGGCTACACCTTC. Translation: CSVRRDTADGYTF. The full variable domain, with the rest looked up from reference TRBV29-1 and TRBJ1-2, is SAVISQKPSRDICQRGTSLTIQCQVDSQVTMMFWYRQQPGQSLTLIATANQGSEATYESGFVIDKFPISRPNLTFSTLTVSNMSPEDSSIYLCSVRRDTADGYTFGSGTRLTVV.

The rearrangement links TRBV7-3 to TRBJ1-1; 11 positions agree with TRBD1. Germline V lookup: CDR1 SGHTA, CDR2 FQGTGA. The length of the CDR3 is 14 residues. The V and J ends lost 5 bases and 3 bases, in that order; junction bases with no gene match: 2. The CDR3 spells CASSRDRGDTEAFF. For the CDR3, the DNA is TGTGCCAGCAGCCGGGACAGGGGGGACACTGAAGCTTTCTTT.

V is TRBV18 and J is TRBJ1-4; D remains unclear. Germline CDR1 and CDR2: KGHSH and LQKENI. Deletions cut 1 base from V and 0 bases from J, with 6 bases between. This CDR3 has 15 amino acids. The CDR3 DNA reads as TGTGCCAGCTCACCACGCGGGGCAACTAATGAAAAACTGTTTTTT. It translates to CASSPRGATNEKLFF.